This is a list of T cell receptor beta chains from one sample in a study of neurological immune-mediated disorders. TCRdb ran MiXCR on the 5' RACE reads and lists one entry per CDR3 protein. The table records approximately 130,000 distinct CDR3 sequences, approximately 3.2% of them present only once. Sequencing was done on a sample of PBMCs. The receptors were sampled from a woman aged 25-40 years with multiple sclerosis. Both conserved end residues are part of each CDR3. The D gene is left open where the match is weak. Clone size is shown for a subset of rows, as once, few, many or a class of expanded clone.

d_gene: NA; v_gene: TRBV7-6; j_gene: TRBJ1-4; abundance: NA; CDR3aa: CASSSGAFNEKLFF; CDR3nt: TGTGCCAGCAGCTCAGGTGCCTTTAATGAAAAACTGTTTTTT
d_gene: NA; v_gene: TRBV10-3; j_gene: TRBJ1-1; abundance: many; CDR3aa: CAAMGPGNTEAFF; CDR3nt: TGTGCCGCCATGGGCCCAGGGAACACTGAAGCTTTCTTT
d_gene: TRBD2; v_gene: TRBV25-1; j_gene: TRBJ2-5; abundance: many; CDR3aa: CASSARLAEETQYF; CDR3nt: TGTGCCAGCAGTGCCAGACTAGCGGAAGAGACCCAGTACTTC
d_gene: TRBD1; v_gene: TRBV9; j_gene: TRBJ2-7; abundance: many; CDR3aa: CASSKHAGTETYEQYF; CDR3nt: TGTGCCAGCAGCAAACATGCCGGGACAGAAACCTACGAGCAGTACTTC
d_gene: NA; v_gene: TRBV10-3; j_gene: TRBJ2-3; abundance: many; CDR3aa: CAIGPGTDTQYF; CDR3nt: TGTGCCATCGGGCCGGGAACAGATACGCAGTATTTT
d_gene: NA; v_gene: TRBV6-5; j_gene: TRBJ1-2; abundance: many; CDR3aa: CASSWTRDYGYTF; CDR3nt: TGTGCCAGCAGTTGGACTAGGGACTATGGCTACACCTTC
d_gene: TRBD1; v_gene: TRBV20-1; j_gene: TRBJ1-4; abundance: many; CDR3aa: CSALDRAGEKLFF; CDR3nt: TGCAGTGCTCTAGACAGGGCGGGAGAAAAACTGTTTTTT
d_gene: NA; v_gene: TRBV5-1; j_gene: TRBJ1-3; abundance: many; CDR3aa: CASSPRIPGNTIYF; CDR3nt: TGCGCCAGCAGCCCACGGATACCGGGAAACACCATATATTTT
d_gene: NA; v_gene: TRBV20-1; j_gene: TRBJ2-1; abundance: many; CDR3aa: CSARAPPGYNEQFF; CDR3nt: TGCAGTGCTAGAGCCCCCCCGGGGTACAATGAGCAGTTCTTC
d_gene: TRBD1; v_gene: TRBV20-1; j_gene: TRBJ1-1; abundance: many; CDR3aa: CSASSWTGDGNTEAFF; CDR3nt: TGCAGTGCTAGTTCATGGACAGGGGATGGGAACACTGAAGCTTTCTTT
d_gene: TRBD1; v_gene: TRBV12-3/TRBV12-4; j_gene: TRBJ1-2; abundance: many; CDR3aa: CASSPQGAWGYTF; CDR3nt: TGTGCCAGCAGCCCTCAGGGGGCTTGGGGCTACACCTTC
d_gene: NA; v_gene: TRBV29-1; j_gene: TRBJ2-2; abundance: many; CDR3aa: CSVEDRVSTNTGELFF; CDR3nt: TGCAGCGTTGAAGACAGGGTATCCACGAACACCGGGGAGCTGTTTTTT
d_gene: NA; v_gene: TRBV6-5; j_gene: TRBJ1-1; abundance: many; CDR3aa: CASSYGTVNTEAFF; CDR3nt: TGTGCCAGCAGTTACGGGACGGTGAACACTGAAGCTTTCTTT
d_gene: NA; v_gene: TRBV5-1; j_gene: TRBJ1-4; abundance: many; CDR3aa: CASQGGPAEKLFF; CDR3nt: TGCGCCAGCCAGGGCGGGCCGGCGGAAAAACTGTTTTTT
d_gene: NA; v_gene: TRBV5-1; j_gene: TRBJ2-1; abundance: many; CDR3aa: CASRVAAANEQFF; CDR3nt: TGCGCCAGCCGCGTGGCGGCAGCTAATGAGCAGTTCTTC
d_gene: TRBD2; v_gene: TRBV20-1; j_gene: TRBJ2-7; abundance: many; CDR3aa: CSARDGAGVLHEQYF; CDR3nt: TGCAGTGCTAGAGACGGGGCGGGAGTTCTCCACGAGCAGTACTTC
d_gene: NA; v_gene: TRBV7-9; j_gene: TRBJ1-6; abundance: many; CDR3aa: CASTHTGGSSPLHF; CDR3nt: TGTGCCAGCACCCATACTGGTGGTAGTTCACCCCTCCACTTT
d_gene: NA; v_gene: TRBV4-1; j_gene: TRBJ2-1; abundance: many; CDR3aa: CASSQAGLTYNEQFF; CDR3nt: TGCGCCAGCAGCCAAGCGGGTTTGACTTACAATGAGCAGTTCTTC
d_gene: TRBD1; v_gene: TRBV6-6; j_gene: TRBJ2-1; abundance: many; CDR3aa: CASRTIPGTGGLNEQFF; CDR3nt: TGTGCCAGCAGAACAATTCCCGGGACAGGGGGTCTTAATGAGCAGTTCTTC
d_gene: TRBD2; v_gene: TRBV5-1; j_gene: TRBJ2-3; abundance: NA; CDR3aa: CASSWTSNMQYF; CDR3nt: TGCGCCAGCAGTTGGACTAGCAATATGCAGTATTTT
d_gene: NA; v_gene: TRBV11-3; j_gene: TRBJ2-1; abundance: many; CDR3aa: CASSLHDGYNEQFF; CDR3nt: TGTGCCAGCAGCTTACACGACGGATACAATGAGCAGTTCTTC
d_gene: NA; v_gene: TRBV10-3; j_gene: TRBJ1-3; abundance: many; CDR3aa: CAISEAGSGNTIYF; CDR3nt: TGTGCCATCAGTGAGGCGGGGTCTGGAAACACCATATATTTT
d_gene: NA; v_gene: TRBV2; j_gene: TRBJ2-3; abundance: many; CDR3aa: CASRFLLTDTQYF; CDR3nt: TGTGCCAGCAGGTTCCTCCTCACAGATACGCAGTATTTT
d_gene: NA; v_gene: TRBV5-1; j_gene: TRBJ2-3; abundance: many; CDR3aa: CASSFPQGSDTQYF; CDR3nt: TGCGCCAGCAGCTTTCCCCAGGGGTCAGATACGCAGTATTTT
d_gene: NA; v_gene: TRBV12-3/TRBV12-4; j_gene: TRBJ2-2; abundance: many; CDR3aa: CASSSLEAAGELFF; CDR3nt: TGTGCCAGCAGTTCCTTAGAAGCGGCCGGGGAGCTGTTTTTT
d_gene: NA; v_gene: TRBV20-1; j_gene: TRBJ1-1; abundance: many; CDR3aa: CSATGLMNTEAFF; CDR3nt: TGCAGTGCGACGGGACTGATGAACACTGAAGCTTTCTTT
d_gene: NA; v_gene: TRBV27; j_gene: TRBJ2-1; abundance: many; CDR3aa: CASSLSWYNEQFF; CDR3nt: TGTGCCAGCAGTTTATCATGGTACAATGAGCAGTTCTTC
d_gene: NA; v_gene: TRBV7-6; j_gene: TRBJ2-7; abundance: many; CDR3aa: CASSSGGPRDEQYF; CDR3nt: TGTGCCAGCAGTTCCGGCGGGCCAAGGGACGAGCAGTACTTC
d_gene: TRBD2; v_gene: TRBV20-1; j_gene: TRBJ2-5; abundance: many; CDR3aa: CSARVSGGPPRTQYF; CDR3nt: TGCAGTGCTAGGGTTAGCGGGGGGCCCCCCCGGACCCAGTACTTC
d_gene: TRBD2; v_gene: TRBV6-5; j_gene: TRBJ2-7; abundance: NA; CDR3aa: CASSYSIPGLAGEGEQYF; CDR3nt: TGTGCCAGCAGTTACTCGATTCCCGGACTAGCGGGAGAAGGGGAGCAGTACTTC
d_gene: TRBD1; v_gene: TRBV4-3; j_gene: TRBJ2-6; abundance: many; CDR3aa: CASSPEGQETPIGANVLTF; CDR3nt: TGCGCCAGCAGCCCGGAAGGACAGGAGACCCCCATTGGGGCCAACGTCCTGACTTTC